The entry that follows covers one T cell receptor (beta chain) sequence. Under the authors' procedure: Nucleated cell counts were estimated from reference gene primer amplification. Only in-frame clones appear in the TCRdb table, and some are missing; sequencing was by immunoSEQ multiplex PCR. That table supplies the V and J calls and clone size; D and trimming were determined from the DNA. The sample consists of about 68,000 clones, 75% to 95% of them appearing once. These data originate in a study of blood T cell repertoires in COVID-19. Study background: Some COVID-19 samples were acute and others convalescent; all came from the United States, Italy and Spain. Sources were T cells, B-cell-depleted T cells, or PBMCs; the material itself was cDNA or gDNA.

The CDR3 contains 14 residues. Germline V gene sequence: CDR1 SNHLY, CDR2 FYNNEI. The V gene lost 2 bases and the J gene lost 4 bases, with 6 bases spanning the gap. The V gene is TRBV2, the J gene TRBJ1-6; tentatively, D is TRBD1 (5 bases). The sequence was collected from a man aged 40-49 years with COVID-19, enrolled during active disease. The specimen was peripheral blood. CDR3 in amino acids: CASSERTYNSPLHF. As DNA, the CDR3 is TGTGCCAGCAGTGAAAGGACATATAATTCACCCCTCCACTTT.